This TCR beta chain was sequenced for a study of molecular identifiers for immune sequencing clone quantification. Study-level points and caveats: Effector cells kept over 99% of their molecules in clones above 20 RNA copies, while naive cells kept under 1% there.

TCRdb reprocessed the PCR reads via MiXCR and lists one record per CDR3 protein. This table has fewer than 350,000 distinct CDR3 sequences, about a fifth appearing once. Sorting isolated naive CD8 T cells as CD8+CD4-CCR7+CD45RA+ events. CDR3 length: 12 residues. Germline V gene data show CDR1 as MGHRA and CDR2 as YSYEKL. V gave up 1 base and J gave up 5 bases, with 4 bases separating them. The table lists this clonotype with many counts. Its matching antigen is unknown. V gene TRBV4-1 combines with J gene TRBJ2-3; D remains unclear. The sequenced sample consisted of naive CD8+ T cells from blood, with Jurkat cell RNA spiked in. As for subset: FACS-sorted CD8+CD4-CCR7+CD45RA+ naive T cells. The source is a human donor in good health. Some libraries in this study had Jurkat cell RNA spiked in. The CDR3 DNA is TGCGCCAGCAGCCAAGCCGTAGATACGCAGTATTTT. Its protein is CASSQAVDTQYF.